This record covers a single T cell receptor (beta chain). The target antigen is unknown. The data were obtained in a study of T cells in localized non-small cell lung cancer. Regarding the study as a whole: With higher T cell density in blood came longer overall survival. Paired adjacent lung recovered a median roughly 54 of the top 100 tumor clones. Tumor trailed uninvolved adjacent lung in T cell clonality, which peaked there. Heterogeneity remains possible, as sequencing covered one tumor region only.

Profiled with immunoSEQ multiplex PCR; TCRdb holds only in-frame clones, not every one. This sample has some 66,000 clones, with roughly 86% found just once. This material consisted of peripheral blood, taken before any cancer treatment. The clonotype comes from a female donor over 55 with stage I lung adenocarcinoma.

Written as DNA, the CDR3 is TGTGCCAGTCAAGGACGGAGCTCTGGAAACACCATATATTTT. Translated: CASQGRSSGNTIYF. The genes are TRBV2 and TRBJ1-3; D unresolved. The CDR3 contains 14 residues. V lost 9 bases and J lost 0, with 12 bases in between. Germline CDR1 SNHLY, CDR2 FYNNEI.